One and the same sample provided the 7 T cell receptor beta chains below, sequenced in a study of T cell changes during pregnancy in multiple sclerosis. Assay: immunoSEQ multiplex PCR; the TCRdb copy retains only in-frame clones and omits some. Of about 43,000 clones in the sample, roughly 90% are singletons; the top ten hold roughly 4.8%. Sequencing was performed on peripheral blood, taken in the second trimester of pregnancy. These receptors were collected from a female donor in good health, enrolled as a control in a pregnancy study.

The CDR3, as DNA: TGCAGTGCTAGGCGTACGGGGGGGCGGTTCTTC. Translation: CSARRTGGRFF. This chain joins TRBV20-1 and TRBJ2-1; 8 bases are shared with TRBD2. Trimming cost V 3 bases and J 15 bases; bases outside gene matches: 7. The germline CDR1 and CDR2 sequences are DFQATT and SNEGSKA (reference sequence). The CDR3 runs to 11 residues.

This clone appeared a single time. The chain has TRBV27 and TRBJ1-6; D possibly corresponds to TRBD1 (5 bases). Trimming cost V 9 bases and J 9 bases, with 15 bases left between them. Germline CDR1 reads MNHEY; CDR2 reads SMNVEV (reference sequence). The CDR3 totals 13 residues. CDR3 nucleotide sequence: TGTGCCAGTCGGGCAGGGAGGATTTCACCCCTCCACTTT. Encoded protein: CASRAGRISPLHF.

CDR3 amino acids: CASSDRDTGELFF. The CDR3 nucleotides read TGTGCCAGCAGTGACAGGGATACCGGGGAGCTGTTTTTT. The chain joins TRBV2 to TRBJ2-2, with a weak D call TRBD1 (5 bases). This CDR3 is 13 amino acids long. From germline, CDR1 is SNHLY and CDR2 FYNNEI. V lost 3 bases and J 5 bases, leaving 7 bases between the germline ends.

This chain links TRBV4-2 with TRBJ1-5; D ambiguous. This CDR3 contains 13 residues. Germline CDR1 is LGHNA and CDR2 is YNFKEQ. V dropped 0 bases and J dropped 9 bases, with 9 bases sitting between them. The CDR3 protein is CASSQDLDRPQHF. The CDR3 DNA follows: TGTGCCAGCAGCCAAGATCTAGACCGGCCCCAGCATTTT.

The chain combines TRBV21-1 with TRBJ2-5; no check of the table's D call, TRBD2, against the DNA was made. TRBV21-1 is designated a pseudogene. There are 10 residues in the CDR3. CDR3 in DNA: TGTGCCAGCAGCAAAGTAGCCCAGTACTTC. Protein: CASSKVAQYF.

V gene TRBV2 combines with J gene TRBJ2-3; 7 positions agree with TRBD2. V shed 6 bases and J 3 bases; nucleotides not matched to a gene: 9. This CDR3 region has 15 residues. CDR1 SNHLY and CDR2 FYNNEI come from the germline V gene. The CDR3 is CASSLRAGETDTQYF. CDR3 coding DNA: TGTGCCAGCAGCCTGCGGGCGGGGGAGACAGATACGCAGTATTTT.

The gene calls are TRBV5-1 and TRBJ2-6, with D perhaps matching TRBD1 (5 bases). The ends were cut back, 0 bases at V and 0 bases at J, with 7 bases in the middle. This CDR3 contains 16 residues. Per germline, CDR1 SGHRS and CDR2 YFSETQ. CDR3 residues: CASSLGQLSGANVLTF. In DNA, the CDR3 is TGCGCCAGCAGCTTGGGACAGCTCTCTGGGGCCAACGTCCTGACTTTC.